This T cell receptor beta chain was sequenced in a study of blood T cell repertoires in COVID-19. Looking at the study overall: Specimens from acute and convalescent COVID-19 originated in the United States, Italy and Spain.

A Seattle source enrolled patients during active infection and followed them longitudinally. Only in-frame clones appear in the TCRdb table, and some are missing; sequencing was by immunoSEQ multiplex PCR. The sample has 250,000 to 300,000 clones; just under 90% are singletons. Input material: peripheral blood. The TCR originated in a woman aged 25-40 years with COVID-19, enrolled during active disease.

The DNA of the CDR3 is TGTGCCAGTAGTATAGTGAGACTAACGTCCTACAATGAGCAGTTCTTC. Amino acids: CASSIVRLTSYNEQFF. V gene TRBV19 combines with J gene TRBJ2-1; tentatively, D is TRBD2 (5 bases). The germline V gene encodes CDR1 LNHDA and CDR2 SQIVND (reference sequence). V was pared by 1 base and J by 1 base, with 11 bases between. The CDR3 runs to 16 residues.